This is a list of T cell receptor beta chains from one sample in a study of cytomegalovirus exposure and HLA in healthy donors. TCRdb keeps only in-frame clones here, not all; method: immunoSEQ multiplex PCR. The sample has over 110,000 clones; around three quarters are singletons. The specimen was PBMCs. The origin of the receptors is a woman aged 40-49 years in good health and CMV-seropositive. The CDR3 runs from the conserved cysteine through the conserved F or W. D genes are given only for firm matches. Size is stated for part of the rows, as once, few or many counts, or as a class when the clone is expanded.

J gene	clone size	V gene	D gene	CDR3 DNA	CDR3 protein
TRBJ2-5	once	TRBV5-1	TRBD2	TGCGCCAGCAGCTTACTAGCGGGAGAAGAGACCCAGTACTTC	CASSLLAGEETQYF
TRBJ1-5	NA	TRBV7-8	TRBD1	TGTGCCAGCAGCCAGGGACAGGGGGGTTGGTATAGCAATCAGCCCCAGCATTTT	CASSQGQGGWYSNQPQHF
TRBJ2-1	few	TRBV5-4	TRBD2	TGTGCCAGCAGCCAACTAGCGCTGTACAATGAGCAGTTCTTC	CASSQLALYNEQFF
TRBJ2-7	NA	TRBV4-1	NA	TGCGCCAGCAGCCAAGTGGGGCAGTACCACGAGCAGTACTTC	CASSQVGQYHEQYF
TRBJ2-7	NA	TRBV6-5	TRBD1	TGTGCCAGCAGTGCCAACAGGGGGCGGTCCGAGCAGTACTTC	CASSANRGRSEQYF
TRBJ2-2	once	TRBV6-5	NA	TGTGCCAGCAGTTACTCGATTGACAGGGAGCTGTTTTTT	CASSYSIDRELFF
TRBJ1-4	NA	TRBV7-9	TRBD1	TGTGCCAGCAGCTCGCCAGGGGGCGTTAATGAAAAACTGTTTTTT	CASSSPGGVNEKLFF
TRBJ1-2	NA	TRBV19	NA	TGTGCCAGTAGTATAGTCGTTCGCCCAGGAGGGGATGGCTACACCTTC	CASSIVVRPGGDGYTF
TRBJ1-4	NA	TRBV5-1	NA	TGCGCCAGCAGCTCTACTCACCTTGCAACTAATGAAAAACTGTTTTTT	CASSSTHLATNEKLFF
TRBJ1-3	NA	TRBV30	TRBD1	TGTGCCTGGAAGCTGACAGGGGGGAACACCATATATTTT	CAWKLTGGNTIYF
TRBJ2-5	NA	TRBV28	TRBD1	TGTGCCAGCATCAAAGGGCAGGGGGCTGGGGAGACCCAGTACTTC	CASIKGQGAGETQYF
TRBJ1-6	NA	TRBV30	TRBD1	TGTGCCTGGAGGAAGGGGGACAGGGGACATTCACCCCTCCACTTT	CAWRKGDRGHSPLHF
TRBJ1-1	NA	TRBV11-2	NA	TGTGCCAGCAGCTTAGGGCAGGGCCCGAACACTGAAGCTTTCTTT	CASSLGQGPNTEAFF
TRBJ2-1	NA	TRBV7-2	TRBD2	TGTGCCAGCAGCTTGGTCTCTAGCGGGGGCTACAATGAGCAGTTCTTC	CASSLVSSGGYNEQFF
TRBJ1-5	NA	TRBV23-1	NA	TGCGCCAGCAGTTGGGGGGAGGGACCTCTCAATCAGCCCCAGCATTTT	CASSWGEGPLNQPQHF
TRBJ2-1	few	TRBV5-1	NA	TGCGCCAGCAGCGGCGGGTCCTACAATGAGCAGTTCTTC	CASSGGSYNEQFF
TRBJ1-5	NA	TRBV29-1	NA	TGCAGCGTTGGGACACCGAATCAGCCCCAGCATTTT	CSVGTPNQPQHF
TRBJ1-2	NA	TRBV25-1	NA	TGTGCCAGCACCGCTGGGACACGTTATGGCTACACCTTC	CASTAGTRYGYTF
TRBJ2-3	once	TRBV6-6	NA	TGTGCCAGCAGTTACTCCGACAACACAGATACGCAGTATTTT	CASSYSDNTDTQYF
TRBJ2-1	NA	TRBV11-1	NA	TGTGCCAGCAGCTTAAAGTTCAGGCTCGAGCAGTTCTTC	CASSLKFRLEQFF
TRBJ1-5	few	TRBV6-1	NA	TGTGCCAGCAGTGAACAGGGCAATCAGCCCCAGCATTTT	CASSEQGNQPQHF
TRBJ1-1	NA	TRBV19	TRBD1	TGTGCCAGCCAGACAGGGGAGTTGAACACTGAAGCTTTCTTT	CASQTGELNTEAFF
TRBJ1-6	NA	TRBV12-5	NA	TGTGCTAGTGGGGAGGGTTCACCCCTCCACTTT	CASGEGSPLHF
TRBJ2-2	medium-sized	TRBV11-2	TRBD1	TGTGCCAGCAGCCCAAAACTCGGGACAGAAAACACCGGGGAGCTGTTTTTT	CASSPKLGTENTGELFF
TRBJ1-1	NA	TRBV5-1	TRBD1	TGCGCCAGCAGACCCGGGACAGGGAACACTGAAGCTTTCTTT	CASRPGTGNTEAFF
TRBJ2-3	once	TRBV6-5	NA	TGTGCCAGCAGTTACGGGGGCGGGGGAAGCACAGATACGCAGTATTTT	CASSYGGGGSTDTQYF
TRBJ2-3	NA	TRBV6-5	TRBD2	TGTGCCAGCAGTTTAATAGCGGGAGGTCGGGATACGCAGTATTTT	CASSLIAGGRDTQYF
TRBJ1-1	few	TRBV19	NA	TGTGCCAGTATCTGGGCCACTGAAGCTTTCTTT	CASIWATEAFF
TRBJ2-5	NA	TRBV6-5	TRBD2	TGTGCCAGCAGTTCAGTTAGCGGGCAAGAGACCCAATACTTC	CASSSVSGQETQYF